Shown below are 19 T cell receptor beta chains from a single sample sequenced in a study of cytomegalovirus exposure and HLA in healthy donors (dated by TCRdb to about 2017). Library generation was performed with the immunoSEQ multiplex PCR assay. The multiplex PCR relied on a mix of 60 forward primers for TCR Vbeta segments and 13 reverse primers for TCR Jbeta segments. TCRdb took this table from immuneACCESS and kept in-frame rearrangements with V and J called. Such tables lack part of the clones; where checked against another copy, unresolved V genes explain under half of the gap, and the rest is unexplained. In this sample the table shows over 95,000 clones, around 66% of which occur a single time. Over 6.5% of the sample belongs to the ten largest clones. The specimen sequenced was PBMCs. These receptors all stem from a man aged 18 to 35 in good health and CMV-seropositive.

The chain is built from TRBV5-6 and TRBJ2-7, with TRBD2 as a possible D gene (5 bases). V was trimmed by 3 bases and J by 4 bases, leaving 8 bases between them. CDR3 length: 12 residues. Germline V gene sequence: CDR1 SGHDT, CDR2 YYEEEE. CDR3 residues: CASSSRGYEQYF. The CDR3, as DNA: TGTGCCAGCAGCTCCCGCGGGTACGAGCAGTACTTC.

For the CDR3, the DNA is TGTGCCAGCAGTGAAGCGACTAAAAGCTCCTATAATTCACCCCTCCACTTT. Its translation: CASSEATKSSYNSPLHF. The chain uses TRBV6-1 and TRBJ1-6; no clear D gene. Trimming cost V 0 bases and J 0 bases, with 9 bases left between them. Germline assignment: CDR1 MNHNS and CDR2 SASEGT. This CDR3 has 17 amino acids.

CDR3 residues: CAHEGGTPGELFF. The CDR3 bases are TGTGCCCACGAGGGAGGGACGCCCGGGGAGCTGTTTTTT. The chain joins TRBV28 to TRBJ2-2, with 7 bases fitting TRBD2. The CDR3 is 13 residues long. J was trimmed by 6 bases and V by 11 bases; bases with no gene match: 9. Germline V gene lookup returns CDR1 MDHEN and CDR2 SYDVKM.

The chain employs TRBV5-1 and TRBJ2-1; 11 nucleotides agree with TRBD1. The CDR3 runs to 16 residues. CDR1 is SGHRS, CDR2 YFSETQ, per germline. The junction had 5 bases not matched to a gene; V was cut back by 0 bases and J by 6 bases. The CDR3 DNA sequence: TGCGCCAGCAGCTTGGTGTCAGGGACAGGGGGCAATGAGCAGTTCTTC. Translated: CASSLVSGTGGNEQFF.

This clone was seen once. Other DNA variants within this sample encode the same CDR3. This sequence joins TRBV6-5 and TRBJ2-5; 10 bases agree with TRBD1. This CDR3 contains 14 residues. CDR1 MNHEY and CDR2 SVGAGI come from the germline V gene. Trimming cost V 6 bases and J 5 bases; bases outside gene matches: 6. The CDR3 sequence: CASRRDRGRETQYF. The CDR3 DNA sequence: TGTGCCAGCAGGCGAGACAGGGGGCGGGAGACCCAGTACTTC.

V gene TRBV2 combines with J gene TRBJ1-1; 7 bases agree with TRBD1. The CDR3 consists of 15 residues. V gave up 5 bases and J gave up 0 bases; unmatched junction bases: 6. From germline, CDR1 is SNHLY and CDR2 FYNNEI. Here the CDR3 reads CASSSSRGMNTEAFF. The CDR3 coding sequence is TGTGCCAGCAGTTCTAGCAGGGGGATGAACACTGAAGCTTTCTTT.

This chain's CDR3 is CASRNRADRWETQYF. CDR3 in DNA: TGTGCCAGCAGAAACCGGGCGGACAGATGGGAGACCCAGTACTTC. This chain connects TRBV6-1 to TRBJ2-5; D perhaps matches TRBD1 (6 bases). Germline V gene lookup returns CDR1 MNHNS and CDR2 SASEGT. V was cut by 6 bases and J by 5 bases, with 19 bases left in between. The CDR3 length is 15 residues.

The rearrangement uses TRBV6-6 and TRBJ1-1; D may be TRBD1 (6 bases). With 7 bases removed from V and 4 bases from J, the gap between germline ends came to 16 bases. This CDR3 has 14 residues. Per the germline V gene, CDR1 is MNHNY and CDR2 is SVGAGI (reference sequence). The CDR3 coding sequence is TGTGCCAGCACCAAAGGGGGATGGGGCACTGAAGCTTTCTTT. It codes for CASTKGGWGTEAFF.

The genes are TRBV11-2 and TRBJ1-1; D call uncertain. Germline loops: CDR1 SGHAT, CDR2 FQNNGV. The CDR3 has 12 residues. Trimming cost V 2 bases and J 5 bases, with 6 bases left between them. The CDR3 DNA reads as TGTGCCAGCAGCTTACCCTTTACTGAAGCTTTCTTT. Residues: CASSLPFTEAFF.

The chain uses TRBV6-5 and TRBJ2-7, with D hard to call. V lost 7 bases and J 2 bases, leaving 18 bases between the germline ends. Per the germline V gene, CDR1 is MNHEY and CDR2 is SVGAGI. This CDR3 contains 15 residues. As DNA, the CDR3 is TGTGCCAGCAATTCGGTGTCCACGCCTCCCTACGAGCAGTACTTC. This gives the protein CASNSVSTPPYEQYF.

The genes are TRBV10-3 and TRBJ2-7; 7 positions agree with TRBD1. This CDR3 is built from 13 residues. Germline CDR1 is ENHRY and CDR2 is SYGVKD. The trim removed 5 bases at V and 3 bases at J, leaving 4 bases unmatched. The CDR3 region is CAISRDSNYEQYF. The DNA of the CDR3 is TGTGCCATCAGTCGGGACAGTAACTACGAGCAGTACTTC.

V and J are TRBV9 and TRBJ1-2, with TRBD1 identical over 7 bases. The CDR3 covers 12 residues. Germline values: CDR1 SGDLS, CDR2 YYNGEE. Trimming removed 4 bases from V and 7 bases from J; junction bases left unmatched: 4. The CDR3 DNA sequence: TGTGCCAGCAGCACCGGGACAGTTGGCTACACCTTC. It encodes CASSTGTVGYTF.

J is TRBJ1-1 and V is TRBV19; D is perhaps TRBD1 (5 bases). CDR1 and CDR2 (germline): LNHDA, SQIVND (reference sequence). CDR3 length: 12 residues. V shed 7 bases and J shed 4 bases, with 10 bases lying between them. The CDR3 DNA sequence: TGTGCCAGTATTGGAGGGGCCACTGAAGCTTTCTTT. Translation gives CASIGGATEAFF.

The V gene is TRBV5-1, the J gene TRBJ2-2; the D gene is possibly TRBD2 (6 bases). The V end was cut by 0 bases, the J end by 4 bases, with 10 bases between. The CDR3 is 15 amino acids. Germline V gene data show CDR1 as SGHRS and CDR2 as YFSETQ. As DNA, the CDR3 is TGCGCCAGCAGCTTGGAGCAGGGAGGCACCGGGGAGCTGTTTTTT. This codes for CASSLEQGGTGELFF.

The chain couples TRBV2 to TRBJ1-5, with 9 bases that match TRBD1. This CDR3 region has 14 residues. With 8 bases clipped from V and 1 base from J, the junction kept 3 bases outside the gene matches. The V gene's germline CDR1 is SNHLY and CDR2 FYNNEI. This chain's CDR3 is CASDRGLSNQPQHF. In DNA form, the CDR3 reads TGTGCCAGCGACAGGGGGTTAAGCAATCAGCCCCAGCATTTT.

In regard to this clone: A read error is likely, as this CDR3 ends without the conserved phenylalanine or tryptophan. V usage is TRBV7-8 and J usage is TRBJ2-7; D gene uncertain. V dropped 5 bases and J dropped 6 bases, with 20 bases sitting between them. The CDR3 sequence is 15 residues long. Germline V gives CDR1 SGHVS, CDR2 FQNEAQ. CDR3 sequence reads: CASSDGQTMSSEQYI. The CDR3 DNA sequence: TGTGCCAGCAGCGACGGTCAGACCATGTCGAGCGAGCAGTACATC.

This chain links TRBV5-1 with TRBJ1-1, with a tentative D call TRBD1 (5 bases). The CDR3 spans 15 residues. V was shortened by 4 bases and J by 4 bases, with 17 bases between the two germline ends. Germline CDR1 SGHRS, CDR2 YFSETQ. In DNA, the CDR3 is TGCGCCAGCAGCGCCTCCTCCGGGGGGTTCACTGAAGCTTTCTTT. Translation: CASSASSGGFTEAFF. Based on the CDR3 plus reference TRBV5-1 and TRBJ1-1, the full variable domain is KAGVTQTPRYLIKTRGQQVTLSCSPISGHRSVSWYQQTPGQGLQFLFEYFSETQRNKGNFPGRFSGRQFSNSRSEMNVSTLELGDSALYLCASSASSGGFTEAFFGQGTRLTVV.

V usage is TRBV6-5 and J usage is TRBJ2-5; possibly TRBD1 for D (5 bases). The CDR3 is 13 residues long. V lost 6 bases to trimming and J lost 4 bases, with 12 bases between them. Germline V gene data show CDR1 as MNHEY and CDR2 as SVGAGI. CDR3 residues: CASRKGIPETQYF. DNA for the CDR3: TGTGCCAGCAGGAAGGGGATTCCAGAGACCCAGTACTTC.

The genes are TRBV6-4 and TRBJ2-5; perhaps TRBD2 as D (6 bases). Germline V gene sequence: CDR1 MRHNA, CDR2 SNTAGT. Deletions cut 7 bases from V and 3 bases from J, with 15 bases between. The CDR3 is 14 residues long. This CDR3 reads CASNSGGRKETQYF. CDR3 nucleotides: TGTGCCAGCAATAGCGGAGGACGTAAAGAGACCCAGTACTTC.